This T cell receptor (beta chain) originates from a study of T cell responses to AZD1222 COVID-19 vaccine. This CDR3 is 13 amino acids long. Between the trimmed V and J ends, which lost 0 bases and 2 bases, there was a span of 4 bases. Produced via immunoSEQ multiplex PCR; TCRdb's table is partial and in-frame only. The data hold around 120,000 clones, with over 75% observed a single time. This receptor was taken from an adult in good health. The chain joins TRBV12-3 or TRBV12-4 to TRBJ1-2; D remains ambiguous. Sample: peripheral blood, taken on day 0 of AZD1222 vaccination. The CDR3 DNA is TGTGCCAGCAGTTTAGCAGGGAACTATGGCTACACCTTC. This encodes CASSLAGNYGYTF.